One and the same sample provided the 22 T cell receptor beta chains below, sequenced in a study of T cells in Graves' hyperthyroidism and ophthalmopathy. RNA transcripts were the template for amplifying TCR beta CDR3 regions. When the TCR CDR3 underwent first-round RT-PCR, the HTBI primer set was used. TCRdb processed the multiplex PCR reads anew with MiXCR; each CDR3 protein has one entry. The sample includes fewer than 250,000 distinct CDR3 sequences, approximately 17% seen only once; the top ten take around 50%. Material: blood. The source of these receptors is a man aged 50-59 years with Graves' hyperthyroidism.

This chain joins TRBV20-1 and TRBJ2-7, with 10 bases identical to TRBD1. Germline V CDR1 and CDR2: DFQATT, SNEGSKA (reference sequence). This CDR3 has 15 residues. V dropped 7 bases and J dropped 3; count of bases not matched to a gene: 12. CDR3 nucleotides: TGCAGTGGACCTCCCCTGGGGACAGGGGACTACGAGCAGTACTTC. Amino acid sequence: CSGPPLGTGDYEQYF.

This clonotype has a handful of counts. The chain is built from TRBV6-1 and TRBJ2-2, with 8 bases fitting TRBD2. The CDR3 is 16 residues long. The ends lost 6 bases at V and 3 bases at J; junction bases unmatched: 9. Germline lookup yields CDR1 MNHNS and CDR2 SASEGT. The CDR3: CASRNSGRGDTGELFF. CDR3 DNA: TGTGCCAGCAGAAACAGCGGGAGAGGAGACACCGGGGAGCTGTTTTTT.

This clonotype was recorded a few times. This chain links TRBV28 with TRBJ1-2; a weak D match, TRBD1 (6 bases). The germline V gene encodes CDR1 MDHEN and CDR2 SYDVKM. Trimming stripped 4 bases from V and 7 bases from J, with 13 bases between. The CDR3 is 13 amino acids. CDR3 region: CASSSPGVVGYTF. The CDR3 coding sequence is TGTGCCAGCAGTTCGCCAGGGGTGGTTGGCTACACCTTC.

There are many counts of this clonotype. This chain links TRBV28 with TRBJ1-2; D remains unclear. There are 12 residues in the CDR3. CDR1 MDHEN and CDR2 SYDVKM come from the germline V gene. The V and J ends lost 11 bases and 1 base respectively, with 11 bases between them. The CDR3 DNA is TGTGCCTCCCTAGGACGTAACTATGGCTACACCTTC. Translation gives CASLGRNYGYTF.

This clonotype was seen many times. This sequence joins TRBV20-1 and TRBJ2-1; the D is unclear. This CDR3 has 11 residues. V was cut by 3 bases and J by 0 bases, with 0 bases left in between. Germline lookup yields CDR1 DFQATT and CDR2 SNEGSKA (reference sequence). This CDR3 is CSASSYNEQFF. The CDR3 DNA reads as TGCAGTGCTAGCTCCTACAATGAGCAGTTCTTC.

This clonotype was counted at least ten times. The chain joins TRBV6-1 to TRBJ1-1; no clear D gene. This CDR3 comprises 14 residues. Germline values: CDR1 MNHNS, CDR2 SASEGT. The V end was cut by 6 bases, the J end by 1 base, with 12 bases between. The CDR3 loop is CASRTHRPNTEAFF. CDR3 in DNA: TGTGCCAGCAGAACCCACAGACCGAACACTGAAGCTTTCTTT.

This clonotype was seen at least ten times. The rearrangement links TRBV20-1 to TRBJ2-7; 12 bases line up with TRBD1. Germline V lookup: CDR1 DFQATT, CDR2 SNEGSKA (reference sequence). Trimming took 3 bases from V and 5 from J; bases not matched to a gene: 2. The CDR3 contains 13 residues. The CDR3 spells CSARGQGANEQYF. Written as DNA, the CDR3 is TGCAGTGCTAGGGGACAGGGGGCAAACGAGCAGTACTTC.

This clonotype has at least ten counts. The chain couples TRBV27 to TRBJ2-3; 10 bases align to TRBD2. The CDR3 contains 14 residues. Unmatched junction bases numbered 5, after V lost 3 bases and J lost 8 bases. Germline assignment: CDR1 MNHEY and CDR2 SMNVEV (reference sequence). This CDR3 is CASSFASGSATQYF. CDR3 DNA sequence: TGTGCCAGCAGTTTCGCTAGCGGGAGTGCTACGCAGTATTTT.

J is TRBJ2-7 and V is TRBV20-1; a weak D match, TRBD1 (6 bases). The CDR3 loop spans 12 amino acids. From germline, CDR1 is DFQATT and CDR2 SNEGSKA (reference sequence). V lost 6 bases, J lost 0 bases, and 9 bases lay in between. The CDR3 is CSARDNSYEQYF. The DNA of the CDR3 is TGCAGTGCCAGGGACAACTCCTACGAGCAGTACTTC.

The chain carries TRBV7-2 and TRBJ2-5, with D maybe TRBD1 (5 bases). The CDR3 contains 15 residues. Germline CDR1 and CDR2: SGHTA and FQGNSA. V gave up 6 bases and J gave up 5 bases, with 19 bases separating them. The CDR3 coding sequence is TGTGCCAGCAGATTAAGGGGCCGGGTCGGGGAGACCCAGTACTTC. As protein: CASRLRGRVGETQYF.

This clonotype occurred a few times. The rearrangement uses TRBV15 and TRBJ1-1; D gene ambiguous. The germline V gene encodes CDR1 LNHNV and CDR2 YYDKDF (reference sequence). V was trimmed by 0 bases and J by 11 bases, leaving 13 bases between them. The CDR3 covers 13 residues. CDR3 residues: CATSRDLIMSAFF. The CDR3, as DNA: TGTGCCACCAGCAGAGATCTCATCATGTCCGCTTTCTTT.

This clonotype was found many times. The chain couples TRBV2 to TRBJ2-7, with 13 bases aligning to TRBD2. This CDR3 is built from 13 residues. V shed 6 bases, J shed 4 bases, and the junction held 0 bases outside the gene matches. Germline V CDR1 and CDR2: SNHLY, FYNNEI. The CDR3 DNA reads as TGTGCCAGCAGGGGACTAGCGGGATACGAGCAGTACTTC. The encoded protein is CASRGLAGYEQYF. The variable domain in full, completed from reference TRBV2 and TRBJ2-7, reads EPEVTQTPSHQVTQMGQEVILRCVPISNHLYFYWYRQILGQKVEFLVSFYNNEISEKSEIFDDQFSVERPDGSNFTLKIRSTKLEDSAMYFCASRGLAGYEQYFGPGTRLTVT.

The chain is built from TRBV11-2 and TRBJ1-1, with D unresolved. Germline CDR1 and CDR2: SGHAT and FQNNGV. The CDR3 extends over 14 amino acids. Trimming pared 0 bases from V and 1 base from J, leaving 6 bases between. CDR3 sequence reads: CASSLEVGNTEAFF. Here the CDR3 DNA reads TGTGCCAGCAGCTTAGAAGTTGGGAACACTGAAGCTTTCTTT.

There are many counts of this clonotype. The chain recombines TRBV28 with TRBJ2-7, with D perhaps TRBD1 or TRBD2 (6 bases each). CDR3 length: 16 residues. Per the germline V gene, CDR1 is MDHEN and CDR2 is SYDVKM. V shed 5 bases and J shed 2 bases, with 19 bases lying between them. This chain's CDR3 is CASSRSVGGDPYEQYF. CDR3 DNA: TGTGCCAGCAGTCGCTCAGTGGGGGGCGATCCCTACGAGCAGTACTTC.

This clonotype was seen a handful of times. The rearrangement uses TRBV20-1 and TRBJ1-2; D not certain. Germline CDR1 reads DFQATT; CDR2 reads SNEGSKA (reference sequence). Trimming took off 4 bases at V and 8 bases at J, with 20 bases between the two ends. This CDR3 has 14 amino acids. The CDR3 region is CSAMYSRERVGYTF. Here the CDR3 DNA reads TGCAGTGCTATGTATTCTCGAGAGAGGGTCGGCTACACCTTC.

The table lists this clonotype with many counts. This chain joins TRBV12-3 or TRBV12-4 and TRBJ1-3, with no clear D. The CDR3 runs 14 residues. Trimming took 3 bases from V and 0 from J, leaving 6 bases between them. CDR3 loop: CASSLAYSGNTIYF. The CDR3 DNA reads TGTGCCAGCAGTTTGGCTTACTCTGGAAACACCATATATTTT.

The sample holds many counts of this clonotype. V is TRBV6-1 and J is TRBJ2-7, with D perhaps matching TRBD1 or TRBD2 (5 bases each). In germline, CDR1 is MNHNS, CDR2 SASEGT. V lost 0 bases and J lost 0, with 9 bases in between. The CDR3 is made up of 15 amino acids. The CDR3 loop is CASSEASGASYEQYF. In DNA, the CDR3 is TGTGCCAGCAGTGAAGCCTCCGGGGCCTCCTACGAGCAGTACTTC.

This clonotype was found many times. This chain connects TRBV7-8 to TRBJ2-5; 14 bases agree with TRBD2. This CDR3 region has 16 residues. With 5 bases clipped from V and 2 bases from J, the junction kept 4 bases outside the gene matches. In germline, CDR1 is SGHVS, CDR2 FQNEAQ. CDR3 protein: CASSMRLAGGQETQYF. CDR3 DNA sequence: TGTGCCAGCAGCATGAGACTAGCGGGAGGGCAAGAGACCCAGTACTTC.

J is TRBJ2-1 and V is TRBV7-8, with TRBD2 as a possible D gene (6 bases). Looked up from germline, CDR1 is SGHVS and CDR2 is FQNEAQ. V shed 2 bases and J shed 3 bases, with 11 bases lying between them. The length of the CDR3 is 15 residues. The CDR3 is CASSLITRDYNEQFF. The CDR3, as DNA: TGTGCCAGCAGCTTAATTACGCGGGACTACAATGAGCAGTTCTTC.

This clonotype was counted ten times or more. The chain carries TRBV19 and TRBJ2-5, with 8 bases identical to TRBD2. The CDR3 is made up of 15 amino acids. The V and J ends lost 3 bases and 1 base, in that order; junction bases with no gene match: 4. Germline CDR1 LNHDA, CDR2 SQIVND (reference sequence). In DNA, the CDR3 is TGTGCCAGTAGTATCAGCGGGGGCCCCCAAGAGACCCAGTACTTC. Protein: CASSISGGPQETQYF.

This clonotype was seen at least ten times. CDR3: CASEGNSNQPQHF. CDR3 bases: TGTGCCAGCGAAGGGAATAGCAATCAGCCCCAGCATTTT. The V and J genes are TRBV2 and TRBJ1-5; unclear D gene. The CDR3 extends over 13 amino acids. V was trimmed by 8 bases and J by 0 bases, leaving 8 bases between them. CDR1 and CDR2 from the germline V gene are SNHLY and FYNNEI.

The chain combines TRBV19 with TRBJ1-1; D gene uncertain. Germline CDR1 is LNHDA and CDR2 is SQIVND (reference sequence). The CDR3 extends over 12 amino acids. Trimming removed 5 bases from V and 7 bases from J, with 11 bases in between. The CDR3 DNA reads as TGTGCCAGTAGTGCACCCCGGGGTGAAGCTTTCTTT. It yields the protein CASSAPRGEAFF.